The next 18 T cell receptor beta chains were all read from a single sample in a study of cytomegalovirus exposure and HLA in healthy donors. The primer mix had 60 Vbeta and 13 Jbeta primers. The data were produced by immunoSEQ multiplex PCR, yet TCRdb's version contains in-frame clones alone and is incomplete. The table includes roughly 100,000 clones, nearly 65% detected once. The sequencing input was PBMCs. The receptors shown here come from a human donor in good health.

V usage is TRBV6-1 and J usage is TRBJ1-1; D gene uncertain. CDR3 length: 13 residues. Germline CDR1 MNHNS, CDR2 SASEGT. Trimming cost V 3 bases and J 1 base, with 6 bases left between them. DNA of the CDR3: TGTGCCAGCAGTGACTGGAGGAACACTGAAGCTTTCTTT. Translating gives CASSDWRNTEAFF.

This clone was seen only a few times. The J gene is TRBJ2-3, the V gene TRBV19; TRBD2 matches 11 bases. From germline, CDR1 is LNHDA and CDR2 SQIVND (reference sequence). J was trimmed by 2 bases and V by 3 bases; bases with no gene match: 4. This CDR3 is built from 16 residues. CDR3 coding DNA: TGTGCCAGTAGTATCGGACTAGCGGGTGTCACAGATACGCAGTATTTT. This gives the protein CASSIGLAGVTDTQYF.

The chain employs TRBV27 and TRBJ1-2; 8 bases line up with TRBD1. V was clipped by 6 bases and J by 2 bases; unmatched bases: 17. CDR1 MNHEY and CDR2 SMNVEV come from the germline V gene (reference sequence). The CDR3 runs to 18 residues. Here the CDR3 reads CASSTLDRVILRNYGYTF. CDR3 sequence (DNA): TGTGCCAGCAGCACCTTGGACAGGGTTATTCTAAGGAACTATGGCTACACCTTC.

A few counts support this clone. The chain has TRBV28 and TRBJ2-2; no definite D call. The V gene's germline CDR1 is MDHEN and CDR2 SYDVKM. The CDR3 spans 13 residues. V lost 4 bases to trimming and J lost 2 bases, with 5 bases between them. CDR3 DNA: TGTGCCAGCAGTTACTTTAACACCGGGGAGCTGTTTTTT. It codes for CASSYFNTGELFF.

The chain links TRBV7-9 to TRBJ2-5, with 10 positions matching TRBD1. This CDR3 is built from 16 residues. Germline CDR1 and CDR2: SEHNR and FQNEAQ (reference sequence). V trimming: 5 bases; J trimming: 3 bases; junction bases outside the gene matches: 9. As DNA, the CDR3 is TGTGCCAGCAGCATTAGGGACAGGGGTTTGGAAGAGACCCAGTACTTC. Protein: CASSIRDRGLEETQYF.

A word on this clone: Different DNA sequences within this sample yield the same CDR3. The chain employs TRBV27 and TRBJ2-7; 7 bases line up with TRBD2. Germline V lookup: CDR1 MNHEY, CDR2 SMNVEV (reference sequence). The CDR3 length is 16 residues. V lost 6 bases and J lost 4; bases outside the gene matches: 15. CDR3 nucleotide sequence: TGTGCCAGCAGCCCCGGGGGGAGTTGGATGGGTTACGAGCAGTACTTC. It is translated as CASSPGGSWMGYEQYF.

A few counts support this clone. J is TRBJ1-5 and V is TRBV28; D remains ambiguous. With 7 bases removed from V and 4 bases from J, the gap between germline ends came to 14 bases. Germline CDR1 reads MDHEN; CDR2 reads SYDVKM. The length of the CDR3 is 14 residues. CDR3 nucleotides: TGTGCCAGCATCTTACCGGGTCTAAATCAGCCCCAGCATTTT. It yields the protein CASILPGLNQPQHF.

The chain links TRBV14 to TRBJ2-7, with D possibly matching TRBD1 (6 bases). CDR3 length: 15 amino acids. CDR1 is SGHDN and CDR2 is FVKESK in the germline V gene. V shed 1 base and J shed 2 bases, with 12 bases lying between them. The CDR3, as DNA: TGTGCCAGCAGCCAAGGAGGGGACACGACCTACGAGCAGTACTTC. Translation gives CASSQGGDTTYEQYF.

V and J are TRBV19 and TRBJ2-1; TRBD2 matches at 7 bases. J gave up 3 bases and V 2 bases, and 4 bases lay outside the gene matches. The CDR3 sequence is 15 residues long. CDR1 is LNHDA, CDR2 SQIVND, per germline (reference sequence). Here the CDR3 reads CASSIRAGVYNEQFF. CDR3 nucleotides: TGTGCCAGTAGTATAAGGGCGGGGGTCTACAATGAGCAGTTCTTC.

The V gene is TRBV27, the J gene TRBJ2-7; D gene uncertain. CDR3 length: 12 amino acids. V gave up 3 bases and J gave up 0 bases, with 3 bases separating them. Germline CDR1 reads MNHEY; CDR2 reads SMNVEV (reference sequence). The CDR3 DNA is TGTGCCAGCAGTTTTAGCTCCTACGAGCAGTACTTC. Its protein is CASSFSSYEQYF.

The chain links TRBV11-2 to TRBJ1-1; 8 nucleotides align to TRBD1. V was clipped by 6 bases and J by 3 bases; unmatched bases: 9. CDR1 is SGHAT and CDR2 is FQNNGV in the germline V gene. The CDR3 length is 15 residues. Here the CDR3 DNA reads TGTGCCAGCAGAAAAACAGGGGGTATTTACACTGAAGCTTTCTTT. Translation gives CASRKTGGIYTEAFF.

The table lists this clone with a few counts. The chain has TRBV19 and TRBJ1-5; D gene unclear. Trimming shortened V by 1 base and J by 12 bases, and 13 bases separated the two germline ends. CDR1 and CDR2 (germline): LNHDA, SQIVND (reference sequence). The CDR3 is made up of 13 amino acids. In DNA form, the CDR3 reads TGTGCCAGTAGTATAGTCGGTCCCACTCTCCAGCATTTT. Its protein product is CASSIVGPTLQHF.

This chain links TRBV5-4 with TRBJ1-2; 8 bases map to TRBD1. This CDR3 is built from 13 residues. The ends lost 2 bases at V and 7 bases at J; junction bases unmatched: 4. CDR1 and CDR2 (germline): SGHNT, YYREEE (reference sequence). In nucleotides, the CDR3 is TGTGCCAGCAGCTTTAACAGGGGGAGTGGCTACACCTTC. It translates to CASSFNRGSGYTF.

The V call is TRBV7-8, the J call TRBJ2-1; TRBD2 matches at 8 bases. Trimming at V came to 3 bases and at J to 8 bases, leaving 12 bases not matched to a gene. The CDR3 is 16 amino acids. Germline CDR1 and CDR2: SGHVS and FQNEAQ. The chain's CDR3 is CASSLVRSGILHEQFF. For the CDR3, the DNA is TGTGCCAGCAGCTTGGTTCGTAGCGGGATTCTTCATGAGCAGTTCTTC.

The chain is built from TRBV2 and TRBJ2-1; 10 nucleotides align to TRBD1. The CDR3 totals 16 residues. The trim removed 8 bases at V and 0 bases at J, leaving 7 bases unmatched. CDR1 and CDR2 (germline): SNHLY, FYNNEI. The CDR3 region has the DNA TGTGCCAGCCGTCGACAGGGGGCAAGCTCCTACAATGAGCAGTTCTTC. Residues: CASRRQGASSYNEQFF.

CDR3 protein: CASSLVSGGNQPQHF. The CDR3 DNA is TGCGCCAGCAGCTTGGTAAGCGGCGGCAATCAGCCCCAGCATTTT. V and J are TRBV5-1 and TRBJ1-5, with no clear D. V dropped 0 bases and J dropped 2 bases, with 9 bases sitting between them. The CDR3 length is 15 residues. Germline lookup yields CDR1 SGHRS and CDR2 YFSETQ.

This clone appeared once. The genes are TRBV9 and TRBJ1-2; 10 positions agree with TRBD1. The V and J ends lost 4 bases and 4 bases, in that order; junction bases with no gene match: 7. CDR1 and CDR2 (germline): SGDLS, YYNGEE. This CDR3 is 15 amino acids long. The CDR3 reads CASSPRQGAGYGYTF. The CDR3 region has the DNA TGTGCCAGCAGCCCGAGACAGGGGGCTGGCTATGGCTACACCTTC.

This clone showed up just once. The chain carries TRBV2 and TRBJ2-2; 7 nucleotides line up with TRBD2. Trimming took 4 bases from V and 2 from J; bases not matched to a gene: 4. There are 15 residues in the CDR3. Germline V gene data show CDR1 as SNHLY and CDR2 as FYNNEI. The CDR3 sequence: CASSVGGFNTGELFF. CDR3 nucleotide sequence: TGTGCCAGCAGTGTCGGGGGGTTTAACACCGGGGAGCTGTTTTTT.